This note documents a single TCR beta chain sequence. Germline loops: CDR1 SGHRS, CDR2 YFSETQ. The CDR3 has 15 residues. V lost 4 bases to trimming and J lost 5 bases, with 19 bases between them. TCRdb's table, derived via immunoSEQ multiplex PCR, lists solely in-frame clones and lacks some. The sample has 250,000 or so clones, about 82% seen once. These data originate in a study of blood T cell repertoires in COVID-19. Study as a whole: Both acute and convalescent COVID-19 samples were obtained from the United States, Italy and Spain. From T cells, B-cell-depleted T cells, or PBMCs came the material, which was cDNA or gDNA.

The sequence was collected from a woman aged 60 to 75 with active or convalescent COVID-19. J is TRBJ2-7 and V is TRBV5-1; D possibly corresponds to TRBD2 (5 bases). The sequencing sample was made of peripheral blood. For the CDR3, the DNA is TGCGCCAGCAGCCCGGAGGACCGGTCCAACGACGAGCAGTACTTC. It encodes CASSPEDRSNDEQYF.